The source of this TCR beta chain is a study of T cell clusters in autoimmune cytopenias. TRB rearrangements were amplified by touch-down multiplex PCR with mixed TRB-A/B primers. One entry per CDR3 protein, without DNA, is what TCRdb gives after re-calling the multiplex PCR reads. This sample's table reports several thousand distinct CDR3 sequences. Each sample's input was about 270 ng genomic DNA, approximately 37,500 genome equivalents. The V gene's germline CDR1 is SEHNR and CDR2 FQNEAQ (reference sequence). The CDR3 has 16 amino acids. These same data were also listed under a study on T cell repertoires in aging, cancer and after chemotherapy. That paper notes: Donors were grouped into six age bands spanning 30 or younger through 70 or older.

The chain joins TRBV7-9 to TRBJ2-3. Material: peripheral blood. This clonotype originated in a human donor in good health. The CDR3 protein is CASSLVSGTGADTQYF.